This TCR beta chain comes out of a study of blood T cell repertoires in COVID-19. In the study overall: PBMCs, B-cell-depleted T cells, or T cells were the source of the cDNA or gDNA that made up the material.

Individuals drawn from around 24 US areas were roughly 18 to 95 years old. Germline V gene lookup returns CDR1 LNHDA and CDR2 SQIVND (reference sequence). Unmatched junction bases numbered 13, after V lost 6 bases and J lost 3 bases. CDR3 size: 16 residues. Assay: immunoSEQ multiplex PCR; the TCRdb copy retains only in-frame clones and omits some. The table has around 300,000 clones, around 86% seen once. The sequence was obtained from a woman between 35 and 50 years old who had recovered from COVID-19. The chain has TRBV19 and TRBJ2-5; 7 bases fit TRBD2. The sample consisted of PBMCs or T cells enriched from blood (not recorded which). The CDR3 spells CASSFDGGTMKETQYF. The DNA for the CDR3 is TGTGCCAGTAGCTTTGACGGGGGGACCATGAAAGAGACCCAGTACTTC.